Listed here are 5 T cell receptor beta chains from one sample, sequenced in a study of T cells in Graves' hyperthyroidism and ophthalmopathy. RNA transcripts served as the template for amplifying TCR beta CDR3 regions. The HTBI primer set was used in a first-round RT-PCR of the TCR CDR3. TCRdb analysed the multiplex PCR reads with MiXCR anew, one entry per CDR3 protein. The table has around 250,000 distinct CDR3 sequences, roughly 15% seen once; the top ten hold around 30%. The material sequenced was blood. These receptors came from a woman under 30 with Graves' ophthalmopathy.

This clonotype has a count of ten or more. V and J are TRBV9 and TRBJ2-1; TRBD1 might be the D (5 bases). The length of the CDR3 is 14 residues. V lost 0 bases and J 6 bases, leaving 10 bases between the germline ends. The germline CDR1 and CDR2 sequences are SGDLS and YYNGEE. CDR3 sequence (DNA): TGTGCCAGCAGCGTAGAGGGGATTTCCAATGAGCAGTTCTTC. Its protein is CASSVEGISNEQFF.

This clonotype occurred many times. The gene calls are TRBV6-1 and TRBJ2-5; D might be TRBD2 (6 bases). V was pared by 5 bases and J by 4 bases, with 17 bases between. The CDR3 length is 15 residues. Germline V gene lookup returns CDR1 MNHNS and CDR2 SASEGT. Written as DNA, the CDR3 is TGTGCCAGCAGTTACTCCGCGGGGAGCCCAGAGACCCAGTACTTC. It yields the protein CASSYSAGSPETQYF.

The V call is TRBV11-2, the J call TRBJ2-1, with D perhaps matching TRBD2 (6 bases). Germline lookup yields CDR1 SGHAT and CDR2 FQNNGV. This CDR3 is built from 15 residues. V dropped 5 bases and J dropped 7 bases, with 18 bases sitting between them. The chain's CDR3 is CASSPRARLGNEQFF. The CDR3 DNA sequence: TGTGCCAGCAGCCCGAGGGCCCGACTAGGGAATGAGCAGTTCTTC.

This clonotype came up many times. The V and J genes are TRBV18 and TRBJ1-1; 7 nucleotides agree with TRBD1. J was trimmed by 1 base and V by 2 bases; bases with no gene match: 4. CDR1 KGHSH and CDR2 LQKENI come from the germline V gene. This CDR3 has 15 residues. As DNA, the CDR3 is TGTGCCAGCTCACCATCACAGGGGAGGAACACTGAAGCTTTCTTT. Protein: CASSPSQGRNTEAFF.

Ten or more counts support this clonotype. The rearrangement uses TRBV7-9 and TRBJ1-1; TRBD1 aligns across 9 bases. V dropped 4 bases and J dropped 1; count of bases not matched to a gene: 10. CDR1 is SEHNR, CDR2 FQNEAQ, per germline (reference sequence). CDR3 length: 17 amino acids. CDR3: CASSSSTGGLGNTEAFF. The CDR3 DNA follows: TGTGCCAGCAGCTCATCAACAGGGGGCTTGGGGAACACTGAAGCTTTCTTT.